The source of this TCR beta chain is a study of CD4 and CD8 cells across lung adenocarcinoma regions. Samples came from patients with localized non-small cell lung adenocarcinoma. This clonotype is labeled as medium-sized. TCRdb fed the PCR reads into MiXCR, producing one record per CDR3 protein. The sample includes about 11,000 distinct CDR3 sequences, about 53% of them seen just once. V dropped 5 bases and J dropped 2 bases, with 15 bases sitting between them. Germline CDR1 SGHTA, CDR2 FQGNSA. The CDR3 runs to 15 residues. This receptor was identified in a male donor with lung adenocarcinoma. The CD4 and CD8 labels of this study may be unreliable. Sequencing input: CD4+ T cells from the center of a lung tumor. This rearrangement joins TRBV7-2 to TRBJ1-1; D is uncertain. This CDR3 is CASSHLERPNTEAFF. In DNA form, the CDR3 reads TGTGCCAGCAGCCACTTAGAGAGGCCCAACACTGAAGCTTTCTTT.